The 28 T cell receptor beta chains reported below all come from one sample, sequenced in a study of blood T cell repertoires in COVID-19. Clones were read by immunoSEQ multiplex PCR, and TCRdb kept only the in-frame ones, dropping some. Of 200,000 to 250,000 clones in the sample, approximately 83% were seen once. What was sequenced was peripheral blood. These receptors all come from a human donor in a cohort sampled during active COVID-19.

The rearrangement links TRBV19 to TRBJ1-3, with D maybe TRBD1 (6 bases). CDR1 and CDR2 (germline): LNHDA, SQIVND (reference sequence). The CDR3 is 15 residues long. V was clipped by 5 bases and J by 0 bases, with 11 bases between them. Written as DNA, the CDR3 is TGTGCCAGTAGTCGGACAGACTACTCTGGAAACACCATATATTTT. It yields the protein CASSRTDYSGNTIYF.

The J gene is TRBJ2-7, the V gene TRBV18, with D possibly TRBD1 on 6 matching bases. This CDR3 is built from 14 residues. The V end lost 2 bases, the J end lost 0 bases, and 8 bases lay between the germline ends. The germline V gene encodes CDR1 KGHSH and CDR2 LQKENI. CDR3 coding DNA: TGTGCCAGCTCACCAGACAGGAACTCCTACGAGCAGTACTTC. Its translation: CASSPDRNSYEQYF.

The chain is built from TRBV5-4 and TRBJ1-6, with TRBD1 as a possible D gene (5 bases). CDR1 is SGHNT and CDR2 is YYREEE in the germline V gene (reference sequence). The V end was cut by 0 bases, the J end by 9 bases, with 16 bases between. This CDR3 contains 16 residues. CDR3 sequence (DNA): TGTGCCAGCAGCTTGGGGAGTGGGACTAGCAGTTCACCCCTCCACTTT. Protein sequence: CASSLGSGTSSSPLHF.

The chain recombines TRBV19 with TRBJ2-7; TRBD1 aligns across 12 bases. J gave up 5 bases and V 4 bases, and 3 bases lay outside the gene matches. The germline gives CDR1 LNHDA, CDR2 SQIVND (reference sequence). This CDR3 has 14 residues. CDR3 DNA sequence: TGTGCCAGTAGTAAGGGACAGGGGGCAAACGAGCAGTACTTC. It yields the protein CASSKGQGANEQYF.

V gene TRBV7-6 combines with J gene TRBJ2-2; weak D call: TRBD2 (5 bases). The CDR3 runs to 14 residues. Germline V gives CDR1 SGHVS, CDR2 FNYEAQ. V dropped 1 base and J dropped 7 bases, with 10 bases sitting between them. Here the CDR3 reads CASSLVPGDGELFF. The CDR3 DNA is TGTGCCAGCAGCTTAGTTCCCGGGGACGGGGAGCTGTTTTTT.

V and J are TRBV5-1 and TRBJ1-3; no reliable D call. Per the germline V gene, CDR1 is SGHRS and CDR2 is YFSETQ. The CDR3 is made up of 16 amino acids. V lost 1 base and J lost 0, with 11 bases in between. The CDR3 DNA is TGCGCCAGCAGCTTGAAGGAAGCGAACTCTGGAAACACCATATATTTT. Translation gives CASSLKEANSGNTIYF.

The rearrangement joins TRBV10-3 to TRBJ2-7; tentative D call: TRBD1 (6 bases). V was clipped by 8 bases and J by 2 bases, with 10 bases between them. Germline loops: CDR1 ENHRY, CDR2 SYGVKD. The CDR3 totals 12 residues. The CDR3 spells CAIDEGAYEQYF. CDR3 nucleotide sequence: TGTGCCATCGATGAGGGGGCCTACGAGCAGTACTTC.

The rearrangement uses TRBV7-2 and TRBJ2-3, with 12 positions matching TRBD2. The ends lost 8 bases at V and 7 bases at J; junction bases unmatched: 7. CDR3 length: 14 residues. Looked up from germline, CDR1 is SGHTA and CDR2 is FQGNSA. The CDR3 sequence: CASGTGLAGHTQYF. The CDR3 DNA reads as TGTGCCAGCGGAACGGGACTAGCGGGTCATACGCAGTATTTT.

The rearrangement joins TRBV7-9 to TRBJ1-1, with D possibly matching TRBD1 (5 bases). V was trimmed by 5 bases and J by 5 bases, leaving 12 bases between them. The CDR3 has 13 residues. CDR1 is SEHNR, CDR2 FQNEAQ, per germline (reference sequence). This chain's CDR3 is CASSASGRTEAFF. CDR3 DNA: TGTGCCAGCAGCGCCTCAGGGCGGACTGAAGCTTTCTTT.

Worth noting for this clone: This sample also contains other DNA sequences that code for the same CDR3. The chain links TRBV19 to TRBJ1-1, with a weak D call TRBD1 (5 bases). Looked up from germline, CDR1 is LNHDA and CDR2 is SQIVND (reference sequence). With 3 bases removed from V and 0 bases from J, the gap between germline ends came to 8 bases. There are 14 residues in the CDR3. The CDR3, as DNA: TGTGCCAGTAGTATCGACAGCTTGAACACTGAAGCTTTCTTT. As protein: CASSIDSLNTEAFF.

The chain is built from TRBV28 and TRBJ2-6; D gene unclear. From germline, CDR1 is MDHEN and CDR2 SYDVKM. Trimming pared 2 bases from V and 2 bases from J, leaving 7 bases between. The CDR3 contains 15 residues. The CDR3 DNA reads TGTGCCAGCAGTTTAACGGTTCCTGGGGCCAACGTCCTGACTTTC. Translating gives CASSLTVPGANVLTF.

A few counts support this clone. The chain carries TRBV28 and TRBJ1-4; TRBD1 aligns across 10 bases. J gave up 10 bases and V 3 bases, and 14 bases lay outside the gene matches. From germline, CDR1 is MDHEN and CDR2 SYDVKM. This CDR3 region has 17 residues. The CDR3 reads CASSLGSSGTGVGKLFF. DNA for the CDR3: TGTGCCAGCAGTTTGGGTTCCTCCGGGACAGGGGTTGGAAAACTGTTTTTT.

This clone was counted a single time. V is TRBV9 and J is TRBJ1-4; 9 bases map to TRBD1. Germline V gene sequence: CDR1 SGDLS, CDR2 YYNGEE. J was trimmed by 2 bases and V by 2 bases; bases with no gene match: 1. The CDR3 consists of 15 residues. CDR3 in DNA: TGTGCCAGCAGCGTTGGGACAGGGACTAATGAAAAACTGTTTTTT. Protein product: CASSVGTGTNEKLFF.

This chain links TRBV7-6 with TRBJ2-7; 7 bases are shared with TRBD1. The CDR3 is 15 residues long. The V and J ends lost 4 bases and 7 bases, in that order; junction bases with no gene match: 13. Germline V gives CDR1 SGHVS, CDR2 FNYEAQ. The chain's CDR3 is CASSSTGVHAEEQYF. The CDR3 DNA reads TGTGCCAGCAGCTCCACAGGGGTTCACGCGGAAGAGCAGTACTTC.

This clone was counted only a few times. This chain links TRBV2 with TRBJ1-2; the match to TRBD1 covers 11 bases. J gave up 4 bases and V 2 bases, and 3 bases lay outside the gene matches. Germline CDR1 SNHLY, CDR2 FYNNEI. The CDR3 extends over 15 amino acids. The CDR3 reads CASSERTGGGYGYTF. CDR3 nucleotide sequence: TGTGCCAGCAGTGAAAGGACAGGGGGCGGCTATGGCTACACCTTC. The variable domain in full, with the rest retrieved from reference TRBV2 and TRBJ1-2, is EPEVTQTPSHQVTQMGQEVILRCVPISNHLYFYWYRQILGQKVEFLVSFYNNEISEKSEIFDDQFSVERPDGSNFTLKIRSTKLEDSAMYFCASSERTGGGYGYTFGSGTRLTVV.

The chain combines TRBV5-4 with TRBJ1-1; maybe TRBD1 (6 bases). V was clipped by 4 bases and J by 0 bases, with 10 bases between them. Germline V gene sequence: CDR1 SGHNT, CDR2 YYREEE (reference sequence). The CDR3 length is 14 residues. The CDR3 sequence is CASSGGQLNTEAFF. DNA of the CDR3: TGTGCCAGCAGCGGAGGACAGCTGAACACTGAAGCTTTCTTT.

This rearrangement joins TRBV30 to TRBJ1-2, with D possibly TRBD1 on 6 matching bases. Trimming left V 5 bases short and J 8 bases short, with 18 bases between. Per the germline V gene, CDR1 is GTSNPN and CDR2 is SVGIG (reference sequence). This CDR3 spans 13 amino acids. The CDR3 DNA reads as TGTGCCTGGGGGAGGCAGGGGACATACGGCTACACCTTC. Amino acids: CAWGRQGTYGYTF.

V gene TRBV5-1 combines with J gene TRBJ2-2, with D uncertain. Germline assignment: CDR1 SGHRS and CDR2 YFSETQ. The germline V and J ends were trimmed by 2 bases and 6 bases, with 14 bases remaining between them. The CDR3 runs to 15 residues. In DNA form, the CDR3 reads TGCGCCAGCAGCTTTGGTCCCAGGTCCTCCGGGGAGCTGTTTTTT. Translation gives CASSFGPRSSGELFF.

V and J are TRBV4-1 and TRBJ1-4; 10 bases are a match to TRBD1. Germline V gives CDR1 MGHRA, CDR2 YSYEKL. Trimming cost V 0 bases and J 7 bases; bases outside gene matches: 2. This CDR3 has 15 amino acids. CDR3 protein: CASSQDRTGGEKLFF. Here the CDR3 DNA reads TGCGCCAGCAGCCAAGACAGGACAGGGGGTGAAAAACTGTTTTTT.

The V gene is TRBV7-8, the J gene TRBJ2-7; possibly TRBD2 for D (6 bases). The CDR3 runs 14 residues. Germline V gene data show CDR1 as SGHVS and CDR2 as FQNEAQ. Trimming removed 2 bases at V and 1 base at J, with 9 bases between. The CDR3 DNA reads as TGTGCCAGCAGCTTACGACTAGAGTCCTACGAGCAGTACTTC. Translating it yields CASSLRLESYEQYF.

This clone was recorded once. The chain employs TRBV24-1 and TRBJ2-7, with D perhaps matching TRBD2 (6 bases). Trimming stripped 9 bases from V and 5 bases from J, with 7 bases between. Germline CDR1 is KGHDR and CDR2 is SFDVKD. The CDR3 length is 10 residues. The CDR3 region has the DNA TGTGCCACCTCGGGGGACGAGCAGTACTTC. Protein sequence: CATSGDEQYF.

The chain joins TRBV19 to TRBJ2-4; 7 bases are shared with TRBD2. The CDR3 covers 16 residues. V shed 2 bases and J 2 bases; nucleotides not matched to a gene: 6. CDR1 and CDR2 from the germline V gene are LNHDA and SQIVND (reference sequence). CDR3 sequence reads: CASSIQSGEPKNIQYF. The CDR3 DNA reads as TGTGCCAGTAGTATACAGAGCGGGGAGCCCAAAAACATTCAGTACTTC.

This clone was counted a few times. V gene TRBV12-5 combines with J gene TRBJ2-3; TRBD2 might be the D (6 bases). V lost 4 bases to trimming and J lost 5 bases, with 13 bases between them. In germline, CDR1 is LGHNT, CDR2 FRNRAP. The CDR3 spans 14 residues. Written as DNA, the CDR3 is TGTGCTAGTGGTTCCGGAGGGCGGGTAGATACGCAGTATTTT. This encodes CASGSGGRVDTQYF.

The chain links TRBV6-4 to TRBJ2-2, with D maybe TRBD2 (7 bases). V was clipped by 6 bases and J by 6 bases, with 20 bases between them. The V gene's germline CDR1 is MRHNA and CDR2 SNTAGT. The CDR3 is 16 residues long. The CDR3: CASSPQGGGSAGELFF. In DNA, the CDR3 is TGTGCCAGCAGCCCTCAGGGCGGGGGCTCCGCCGGGGAGCTGTTTTTT.

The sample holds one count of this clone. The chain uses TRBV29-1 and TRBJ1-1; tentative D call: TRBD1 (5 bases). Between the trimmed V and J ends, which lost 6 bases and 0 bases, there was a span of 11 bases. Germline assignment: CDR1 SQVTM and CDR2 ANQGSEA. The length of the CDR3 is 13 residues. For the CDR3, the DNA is TGCAGCGTGTATGGGACTTTGAACACTGAAGCTTTCTTT. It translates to CSVYGTLNTEAFF.

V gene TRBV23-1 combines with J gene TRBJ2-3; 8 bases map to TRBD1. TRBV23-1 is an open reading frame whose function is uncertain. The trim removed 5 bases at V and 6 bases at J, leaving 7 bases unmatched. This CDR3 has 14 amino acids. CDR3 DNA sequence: TGCGCCAGCAGTGTTGACAGGGGAACGGATACGCAGTATTTT. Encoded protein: CASSVDRGTDTQYF.

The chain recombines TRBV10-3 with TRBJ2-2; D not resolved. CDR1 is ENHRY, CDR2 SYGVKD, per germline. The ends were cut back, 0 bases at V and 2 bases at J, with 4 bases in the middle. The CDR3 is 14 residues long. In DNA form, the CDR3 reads TGTGCCATCAGTGAGTCAACAAACACCGGGGAGCTGTTTTTT. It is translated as CAISESTNTGELFF.

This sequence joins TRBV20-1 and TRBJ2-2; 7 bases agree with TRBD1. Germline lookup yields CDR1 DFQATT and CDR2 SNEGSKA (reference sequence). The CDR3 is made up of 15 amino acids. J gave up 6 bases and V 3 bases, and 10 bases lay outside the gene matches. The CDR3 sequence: CSASDSGGRAGELFF. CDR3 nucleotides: TGCAGTGCTAGTGATTCAGGGGGTAGGGCCGGGGAGCTGTTTTTT.